This TCR beta chain was captured by sequencing in a study of vaccination effects on CD4 cells after COVID-19. Study results and limitations: Marked clonal contraction of infection- and vaccine-induced clones was seen late after vaccination. The authors studied few convalescent patients and collected no early post-infection timepoints.

The CDR3 is 16 residues long. CDR1 LNHDA and CDR2 SQIVND come from the germline V gene (reference sequence). Trimming removed 3 bases at V and 1 base at J, with 15 bases between. Concerning this clone itself: Its matching antigen is unknown.

Sequencing followed a ViraFEST assay step that expanded antigen-specific CD4+ T cells with viral peptide pools. Cultured cells yielded isolated CD4+ T cells after 10 days. All vaccine recipients tested negative for nucleocapsid antibodies and had never contracted SARS-CoV-2 infection. Every well got fewer than 2.5 million PBMC, which were grown with roughly 9.5 IU/ml IL-2 and 8.5 to 10 ug/ml peptides. Cultures had half their medium replaced with IL-2 medium on days 3 and 7. Clones were read by immunoSEQ multiplex PCR, and TCRdb kept only the in-frame ones, dropping some. The sample lists around 68,000 clones; about four fifths were seen once.

The sample in question was CD4+ T cells from PBMCs cultured with SARS-CoV-2 spike peptides, obtained before COVID-19 vaccination. The receptor comes from a human donor who received a COVID-19 vaccine. This sequence joins TRBV19 and TRBJ1-1; D remains unclear. The CDR3 DNA sequence: TGTGCCAGTAGTATCAATCAGGACGGAGGGAACACTGAAGCTTTCTTT. Protein: CASSINQDGGNTEAFF.